This section outlines one T cell receptor beta chain sequence together with its context. CDR1 is MDHEN and CDR2 is SYDVKM in the germline V gene. The V and J ends lost 2 bases and 1 base, in that order; junction bases with no gene match: 11. This CDR3 has 18 residues. Profiled with immunoSEQ multiplex PCR; TCRdb holds only in-frame clones, not every one. The sample carries some 71,000 clones, roughly 96% recorded once. The sample belongs to a study of technical replicates of blood from several donors. What was sequenced was T cells isolated from PBMCs. V and J are TRBV28 and TRBJ2-3; 8 nucleotides match TRBD2. The source of this sequence is a human donor in good health. Here the CDR3 reads CASSLPLQLAVRTDTQYF. CDR3 sequence (DNA): TGTGCCAGCAGTTTACCCCTCCAACTAGCGGTACGCACAGATACGCAGTATTTT.